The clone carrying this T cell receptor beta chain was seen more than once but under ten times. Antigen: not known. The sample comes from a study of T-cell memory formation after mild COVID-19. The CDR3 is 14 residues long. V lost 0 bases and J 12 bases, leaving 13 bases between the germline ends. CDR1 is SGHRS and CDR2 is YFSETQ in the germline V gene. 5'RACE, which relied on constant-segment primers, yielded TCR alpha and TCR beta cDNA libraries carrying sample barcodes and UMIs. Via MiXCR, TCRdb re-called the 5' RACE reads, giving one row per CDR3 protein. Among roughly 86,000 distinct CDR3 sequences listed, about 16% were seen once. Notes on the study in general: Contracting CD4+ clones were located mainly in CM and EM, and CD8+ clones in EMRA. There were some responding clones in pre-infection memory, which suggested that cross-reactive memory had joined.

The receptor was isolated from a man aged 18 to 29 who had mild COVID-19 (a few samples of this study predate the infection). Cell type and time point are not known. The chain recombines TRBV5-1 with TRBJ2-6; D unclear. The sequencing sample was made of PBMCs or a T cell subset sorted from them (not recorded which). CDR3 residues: CASSLVAKPGVLTF. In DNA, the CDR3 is TGCGCCAGCAGCTTGGTCGCGAAGCCAGGCGTCCTGACTTTC.